The 3 T cell receptor beta chains below were found in one sample sequenced in a study of CD8+ T cells in alopecia areata. Sequencing relied on a cDNA template that was reverse transcribed from extracted RNA. Produced via immunoSEQ multiplex PCR; TCRdb's table is partial and in-frame only. The repertoire has over 100,000 clones, 49% of them found once; the top ten carry 18%. Sequenced material: CD8+ T cells sorted from blood, taken at week 0. Receptor source: a human donor with alopecia areata.

The chain has TRBV6-5 and TRBJ1-1; D possibly corresponds to TRBD1 (5 bases). Trimming removed 2 bases from V and 5 bases from J, with 9 bases in between. CDR1 is MNHEY and CDR2 is SVGAGI in the germline V gene. This CDR3 is built from 13 residues. The CDR3 loop reads CASSYTWGTEAFF. CDR3 DNA: TGTGCCAGCAGTTACACGTGGGGGACTGAAGCTTTCTTT.

This rearrangement joins TRBV6-5 to TRBJ1-4, with 9 bases that match TRBD1. CDR3 length: 14 residues. V trimming: 5 bases; J trimming: 6 bases; junction bases outside the gene matches: 4. The germline gives CDR1 MNHEY, CDR2 SVGAGI. CDR3 in amino acids: CASSDRDRDEKLFF. The CDR3 DNA is TGTGCCAGCAGTGACCGGGACAGGGATGAAAAACTGTTTTTT.

V usage is TRBV29-1 and J usage is TRBJ1-2, with D perhaps TRBD1 (6 bases). From germline, CDR1 is SQVTM and CDR2 ANQGSEA. V lost 7 bases to trimming and J lost 4 bases, with 10 bases between them. The CDR3 has 11 residues. Here the CDR3 reads CSADSLYGYTF. The CDR3 DNA follows: TGCAGCGCGGACAGTCTCTATGGCTACACCTTC.